The 2 T cell receptor beta chains given below trace back to one sample, sequenced in a study of blood T cell repertoires in COVID-19. Here immunoSEQ multiplex PCR was the method, and the copy in TCRdb shows in-frame clones only, minus some. The data hold about 310,000 clones, with roughly 91% observed a single time. The source material was peripheral blood. The receptors here all came from a man aged 50 to 59 with active or convalescent COVID-19.

This chain connects TRBV28 to TRBJ1-6, with D possibly matching TRBD1 (5 bases). V gave up 6 bases and J gave up 6 bases, with 15 bases separating them. From germline, CDR1 is MDHEN and CDR2 SYDVKM. The CDR3 is 15 residues long. CDR3 bases: TGTGCCAGCAGCCCCCAGATGGGGGGTAATTCACCCCTCCACTTT. It is translated as CASSPQMGGNSPLHF. Looking up the rest from reference TRBV28 and TRBJ1-6 gives the full variable domain: DVKVTQSSRYLVKRTGEKVFLECVQDMDHENMFWYRQDPGLGLRLIYFSYDVKMKEKGDIPEGYSVSREKKERFSLILESASTNQTSMYLCASSPQMGGNSPLHFGNGTRLTVT.

The chain links TRBV7-3 to TRBJ1-6; a weak D match, TRBD1 (6 bases). Trimming cost V 1 base and J 10 bases, with 17 bases left between them. The germline V gene encodes CDR1 SGHTA and CDR2 FQGTGA. The CDR3 runs to 16 residues. The chain's CDR3 is CASSLMGGRSGSPLHF. Written as DNA, the CDR3 is TGTGCCAGCAGCTTAATGGGGGGGCGGAGTGGGTCACCCCTCCACTTT.